This TCR beta chain emerged from a study of human thymus T cells. The study, taken as a whole, reports: A high degree of thymic repertoire overlap among unrelated individuals was reported in related research. Thymic and blood repertoires appeared to display a bias in their usage of V and J genes.

Notes on this clone: Its target is unknown.

Assay used: immunoSEQ multiplex PCR; TCRdb lists only in-frame clones, some missing. This table holds about 78,000 clones, 96% found once. Thymic material originated from resections removed in the course of corrective heart surgery. Donors were healthy Finnish babies undergoing corrective operations for congenital heart defects. V shed 4 bases, J shed 5 bases, and the junction held 4 bases outside the gene matches. The CDR3 covers 13 residues. Germline CDR1 reads ENHRY; CDR2 reads SYGVKD. This TCR was recovered from a boy younger than two with a congenital heart defect but otherwise immunologically healthy. The chain recombines TRBV10-3 with TRBJ2-5; TRBD1 matches 7 bases. Sequenced: thymus tissue. In DNA form, the CDR3 reads TGTGCCATCAGTGGACAGGGATGGGAGACCCAGTACTTC. Residues: CAISGQGWETQYF.